The entry that follows covers one TCR beta chain sequence. This sample stems from a study of blood T cell repertoires in COVID-19. Study-level background: Samples of COVID-19 (acute and convalescent) were obtained from the United States, Italy and Spain. PBMCs, B-cell-depleted T cells, or T cells provided the cDNA or gDNA that made up the material.

Original methodology: Quantification of nucleated cells was approximated via reference gene primer amplification. Measured with immunoSEQ multiplex PCR; TCRdb has only the in-frame clones, and not every one. For V, J and clone size, that table is used; D and trimming come from the DNA. The profile shows 100,000 to 150,000 clones, about 80% of them singletons. After removal of 3 bases from V and 4 bases from J, the junction contained 5 bases not matched to a gene. CDR1 is SGHAT and CDR2 is FQNNGV in the germline V gene. The CDR3 extends over 15 amino acids. This receptor was taken from a man aged 60 to 69 with acute or convalescent COVID-19. The chain has TRBV11-2 and TRBJ2-7, with 11 bases identical to TRBD1. The sample was peripheral blood. CDR3 bases: TGTGCCAGCAGCTTGAGGACAGGGGGCGATTACGAGCAGTACTTC. Translation: CASSLRTGGDYEQYF.